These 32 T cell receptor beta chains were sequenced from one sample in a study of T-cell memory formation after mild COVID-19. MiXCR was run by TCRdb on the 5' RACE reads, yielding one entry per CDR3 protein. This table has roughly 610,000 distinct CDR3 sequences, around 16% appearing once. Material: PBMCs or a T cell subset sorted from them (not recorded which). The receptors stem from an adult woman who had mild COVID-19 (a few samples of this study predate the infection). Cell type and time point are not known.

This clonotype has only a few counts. CDR3 sequence: CASSNRDSIPHF. Written as DNA, the CDR3 is TGTGCCAGCAGTAACCGGGACAGCATCCCCCACTTT. The chain couples TRBV5-4 to TRBJ1-6; 7 bases map to TRBD1. The CDR3 has 12 residues. The germline gives CDR1 SGHNT, CDR2 YYREEE (reference sequence). J was trimmed by 18 bases and V by 5 bases; bases with no gene match: 11.

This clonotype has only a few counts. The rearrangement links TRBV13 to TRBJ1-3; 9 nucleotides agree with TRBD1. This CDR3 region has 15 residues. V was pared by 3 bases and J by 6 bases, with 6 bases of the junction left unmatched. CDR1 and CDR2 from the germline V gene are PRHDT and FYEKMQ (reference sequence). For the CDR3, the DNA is TGTGCCAGCAGCTTTACAGGGGGCGTCGAAAACACCATATATTTT. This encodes CASSFTGGVENTIYF. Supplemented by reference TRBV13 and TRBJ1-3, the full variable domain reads AAGVIQSPRHLIKEKRETATLKCYPIPRHDTVYWYQQGPGQDPQFLISFYEKMQSDKGSIPDRFSAQQFSDYHSELNMSSLELGDSALYFCASSFTGGVENTIYFGEGSWLTVV.

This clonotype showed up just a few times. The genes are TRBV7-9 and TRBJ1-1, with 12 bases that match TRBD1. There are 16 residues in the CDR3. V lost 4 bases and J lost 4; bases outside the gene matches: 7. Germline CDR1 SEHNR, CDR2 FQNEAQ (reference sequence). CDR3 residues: CASSWDRGRVATEAFF. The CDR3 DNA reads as TGTGCCAGCAGCTGGGACAGGGGGCGCGTTGCCACTGAAGCTTTCTTT.

The CDR3 sequence: CASSQEAGRYQETQYF. The CDR3 DNA reads TGCGCCAGCAGCCAAGAGGCAGGGAGGTACCAAGAGACCCAGTACTTC. The genes are TRBV4-1 and TRBJ2-5; D is possibly TRBD2 (6 bases). This CDR3 region has 16 residues. V lost 0 bases, J lost 0 bases, and 11 bases lay in between. The germline V gene encodes CDR1 MGHRA and CDR2 YSYEKL.

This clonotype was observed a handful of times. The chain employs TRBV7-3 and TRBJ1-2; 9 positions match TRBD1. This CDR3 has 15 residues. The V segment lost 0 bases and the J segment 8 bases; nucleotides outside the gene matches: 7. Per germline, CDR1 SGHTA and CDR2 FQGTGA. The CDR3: CASSLTGGTGNGYTF. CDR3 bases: TGTGCCAGCAGCTTAACCGGCGGGACAGGGAACGGCTACACCTTC.

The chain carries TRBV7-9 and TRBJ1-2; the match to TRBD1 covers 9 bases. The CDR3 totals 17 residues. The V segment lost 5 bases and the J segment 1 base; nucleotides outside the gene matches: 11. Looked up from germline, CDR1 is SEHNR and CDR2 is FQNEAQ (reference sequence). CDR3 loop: CASSPRRDRESNYGYTF. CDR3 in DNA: TGTGCCAGCAGCCCCCGCCGGGACAGGGAAAGTAACTATGGCTACACCTTC.

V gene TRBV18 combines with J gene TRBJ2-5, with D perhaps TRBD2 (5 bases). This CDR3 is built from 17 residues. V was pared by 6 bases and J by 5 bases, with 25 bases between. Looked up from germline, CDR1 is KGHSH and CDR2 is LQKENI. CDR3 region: CASSPSGSSSLMETQYF. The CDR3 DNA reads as TGTGCCAGCTCCCCCTCGGGGAGTAGTAGTTTAATGGAGACCCAGTACTTC.

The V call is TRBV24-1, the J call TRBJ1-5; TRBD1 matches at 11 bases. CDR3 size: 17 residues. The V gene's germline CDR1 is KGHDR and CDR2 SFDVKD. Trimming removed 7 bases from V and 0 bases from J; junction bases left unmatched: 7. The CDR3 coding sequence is TGTGCCACCAGGCTGGGACAGGGGGACTATAGCAATCAGCCCCAGCATTTT. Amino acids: CATRLGQGDYSNQPQHF.

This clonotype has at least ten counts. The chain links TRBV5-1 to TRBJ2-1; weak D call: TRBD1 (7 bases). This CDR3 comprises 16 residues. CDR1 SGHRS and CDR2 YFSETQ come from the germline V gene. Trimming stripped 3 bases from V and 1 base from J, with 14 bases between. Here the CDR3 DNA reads TGCGCCAGCAGCTCGACAGGGACTTTGTCCTACAATGAGCAGTTCTTC. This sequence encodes CASSSTGTLSYNEQFF.

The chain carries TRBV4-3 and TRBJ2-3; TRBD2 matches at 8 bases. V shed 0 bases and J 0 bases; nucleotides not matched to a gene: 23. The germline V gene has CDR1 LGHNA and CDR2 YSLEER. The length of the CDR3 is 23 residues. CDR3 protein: CASSQDLFSSGRAELFSTDTQYF. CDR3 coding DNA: TGCGCCAGCAGCCAAGATCTGTTTTCAAGCGGGAGAGCGGAGTTGTTTAGCACAGATACGCAGTATTTT.

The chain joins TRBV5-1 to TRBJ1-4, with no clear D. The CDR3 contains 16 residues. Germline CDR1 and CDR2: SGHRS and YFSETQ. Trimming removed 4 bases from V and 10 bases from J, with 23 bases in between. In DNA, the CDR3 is TGCGCCAGCAGCCCGAGGGTAGATTCCGAACACCCAAAACTGTTTTTT. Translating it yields CASSPRVDSEHPKLFF.

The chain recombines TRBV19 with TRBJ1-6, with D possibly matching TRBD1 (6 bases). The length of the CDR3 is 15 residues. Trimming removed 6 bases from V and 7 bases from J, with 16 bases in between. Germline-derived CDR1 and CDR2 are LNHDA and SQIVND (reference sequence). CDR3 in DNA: TGTGCCAGTAGCCTCCTGGCAGGGGACAATTCACCCCTCCACTTT. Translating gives CASSLLAGDNSPLHF.

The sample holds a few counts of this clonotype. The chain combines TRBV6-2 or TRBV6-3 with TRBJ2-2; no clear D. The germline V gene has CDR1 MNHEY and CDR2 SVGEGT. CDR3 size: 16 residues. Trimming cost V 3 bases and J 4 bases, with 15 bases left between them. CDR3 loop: CASSYQDGRLTGELFF. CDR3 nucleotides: TGTGCCAGCAGTTATCAAGACGGCCGCCTCACCGGGGAGCTGTTTTTT.

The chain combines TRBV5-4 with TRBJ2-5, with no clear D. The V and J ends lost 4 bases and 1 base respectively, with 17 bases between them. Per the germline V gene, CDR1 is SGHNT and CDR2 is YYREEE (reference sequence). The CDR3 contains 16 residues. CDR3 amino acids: CASSPTSSSSQETQYF. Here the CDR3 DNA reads TGTGCCAGCAGCCCCACGAGCTCGTCATCCCAAGAGACCCAGTACTTC. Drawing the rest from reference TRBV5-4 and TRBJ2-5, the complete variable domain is ETGVTQSPTHLIKTRGQQVTLRCSSQSGHNTVSWYQQALGQGPQFIFQYYREEENGRGNFPPRFSGLQFPNYSSELNVNALELDDSALYLCASSPTSSSSQETQYFGPGTRLLVL.

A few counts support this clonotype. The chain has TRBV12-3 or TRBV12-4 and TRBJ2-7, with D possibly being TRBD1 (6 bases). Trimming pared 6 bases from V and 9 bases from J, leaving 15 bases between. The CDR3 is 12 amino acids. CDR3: CASSPQGKGQYF. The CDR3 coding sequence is TGTGCCAGCAGCCCACAGGGAAAGGGGCAGTACTTC.

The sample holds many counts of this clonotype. DNA of the CDR3: TGCGCCAGCAGCACCTATAGCGGGACCTCCTACGAGCAGTACTTC. Translated, it gives CASSTYSGTSYEQYF. The chain couples TRBV5-1 to TRBJ2-7, with 8 bases lining up with TRBD2. Looked up from germline, CDR1 is SGHRS and CDR2 is YFSETQ. V trimming: 4 bases; J trimming: 0 bases; junction bases outside the gene matches: 6. The CDR3 consists of 15 residues.

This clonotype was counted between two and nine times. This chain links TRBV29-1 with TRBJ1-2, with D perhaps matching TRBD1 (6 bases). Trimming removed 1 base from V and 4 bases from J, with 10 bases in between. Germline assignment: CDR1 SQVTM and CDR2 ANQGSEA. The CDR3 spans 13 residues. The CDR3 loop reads CSVEVGRGYGYTF. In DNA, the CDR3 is TGCAGCGTTGAAGTTGGCAGGGGCTATGGCTACACCTTC. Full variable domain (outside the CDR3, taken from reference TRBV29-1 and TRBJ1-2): SAVISQKPSRDICQRGTSLTIQCQVDSQVTMMFWYRQQPGQSLTLIATANQGSEATYESGFVIDKFPISRPNLTFSTLTVSNMSPEDSSIYLCSVEVGRGYGYTFGSGTRLTVV.

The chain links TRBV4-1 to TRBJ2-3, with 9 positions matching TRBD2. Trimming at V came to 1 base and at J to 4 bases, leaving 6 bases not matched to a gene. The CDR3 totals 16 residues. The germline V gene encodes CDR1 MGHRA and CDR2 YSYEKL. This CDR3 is CASSQGAGGGPDTQYF. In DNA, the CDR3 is TGCGCCAGCAGCCAAGGGGCGGGGGGGGGCCCAGATACGCAGTATTTT.

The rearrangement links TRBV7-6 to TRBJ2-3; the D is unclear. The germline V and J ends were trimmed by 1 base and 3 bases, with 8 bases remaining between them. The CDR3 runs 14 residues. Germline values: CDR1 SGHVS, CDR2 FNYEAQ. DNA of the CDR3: TGTGCCAGCAGCTTAGGTATGGTTACAGATACGCAGTATTTT. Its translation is CASSLGMVTDTQYF.

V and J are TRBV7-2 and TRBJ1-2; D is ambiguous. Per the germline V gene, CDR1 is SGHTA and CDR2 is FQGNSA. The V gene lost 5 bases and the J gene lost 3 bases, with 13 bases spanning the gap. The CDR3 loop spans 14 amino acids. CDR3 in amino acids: CASSVLAGDYGYTF. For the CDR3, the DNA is TGTGCCAGCAGCGTCCTAGCGGGAGACTATGGCTACACCTTC.

The CDR3 reads CASSFGQALVPFF. The CDR3 coding sequence is TGTGCCAGCAGTTTCGGACAAGCCCTAGTCCCTTTCTTT. The chain joins TRBV12-3 or TRBV12-4 to TRBJ1-1; possibly TRBD1 for D (5 bases). V lost 3 bases to trimming and J lost 12 bases, with 17 bases between them. The CDR3 spans 13 residues.

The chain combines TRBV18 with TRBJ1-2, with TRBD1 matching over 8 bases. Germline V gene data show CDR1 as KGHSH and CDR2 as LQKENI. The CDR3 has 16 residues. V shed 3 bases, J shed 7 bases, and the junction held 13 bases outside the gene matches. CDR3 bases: TGTGCCAGCTCACCCGACAGGGGCCCTCTCGGTTCTGGCTACACCTTC. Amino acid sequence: CASSPDRGPLGSGYTF. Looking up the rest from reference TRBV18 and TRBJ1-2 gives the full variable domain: NAGVMQNPRHLVRRRGQEARLRCSPMKGHSHVYWYRQLPEEGLKFMVYLQKENIIDESGMPKERFSAEFPKEGPSILRIQQVVRGDSAAYFCASSPDRGPLGSGYTFGSGTRLTVV.

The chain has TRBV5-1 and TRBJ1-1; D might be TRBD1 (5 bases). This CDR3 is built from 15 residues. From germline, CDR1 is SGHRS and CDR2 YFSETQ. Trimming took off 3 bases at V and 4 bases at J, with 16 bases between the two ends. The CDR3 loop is CASSSGTGVSTEAFF. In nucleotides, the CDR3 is TGCGCCAGCAGCTCCGGTACGGGGGTTTCCACTGAAGCTTTCTTT. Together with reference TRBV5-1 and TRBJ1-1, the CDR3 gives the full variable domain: KAGVTQTPRYLIKTRGQQVTLSCSPISGHRSVSWYQQTPGQGLQFLFEYFSETQRNKGNFPGRFSGRQFSNSRSEMNVSTLELGDSALYLCASSSGTGVSTEAFFGQGTRLTVV.

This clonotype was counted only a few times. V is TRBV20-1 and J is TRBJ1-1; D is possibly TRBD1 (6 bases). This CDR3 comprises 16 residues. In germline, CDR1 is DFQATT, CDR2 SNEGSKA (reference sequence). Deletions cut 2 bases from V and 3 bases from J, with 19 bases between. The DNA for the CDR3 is TGCAGTGCTAGAATGCTAGGTTTAGGGGGGTACACTGAAGCTTTCTTT. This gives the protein CSARMLGLGGYTEAFF.

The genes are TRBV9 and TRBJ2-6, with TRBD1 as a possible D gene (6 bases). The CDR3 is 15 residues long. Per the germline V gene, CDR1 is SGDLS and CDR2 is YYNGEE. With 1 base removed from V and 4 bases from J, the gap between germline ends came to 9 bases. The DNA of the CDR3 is TGTGCCAGCAGCGTAAAGGGGGTAGGGGCCAACGTCCTGACTTTC. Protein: CASSVKGVGANVLTF.

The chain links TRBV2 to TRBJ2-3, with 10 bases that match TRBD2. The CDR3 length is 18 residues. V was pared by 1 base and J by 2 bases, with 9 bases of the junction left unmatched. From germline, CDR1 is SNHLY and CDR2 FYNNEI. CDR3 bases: TGTGCCAGCAGTGAAGTAGGTACTAGCGGGGACGACACAGATACGCAGTATTTT. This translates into CASSEVGTSGDDTDTQYF.

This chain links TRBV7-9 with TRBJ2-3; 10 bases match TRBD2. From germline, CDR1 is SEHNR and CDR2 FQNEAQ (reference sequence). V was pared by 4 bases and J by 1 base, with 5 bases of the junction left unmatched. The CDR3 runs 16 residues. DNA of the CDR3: TGTGCCAGCAGCTCGGGACTAGCGTCCCGCACAGATACGCAGTATTTT. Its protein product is CASSSGLASRTDTQYF.

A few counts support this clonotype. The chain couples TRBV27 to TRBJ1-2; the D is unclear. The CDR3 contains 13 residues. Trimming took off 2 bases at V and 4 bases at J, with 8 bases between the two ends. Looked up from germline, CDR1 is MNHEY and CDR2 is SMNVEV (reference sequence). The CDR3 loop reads CASSLRIGYGYTF. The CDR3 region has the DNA TGTGCCAGCAGTTTAAGGATCGGCTATGGCTACACCTTC.

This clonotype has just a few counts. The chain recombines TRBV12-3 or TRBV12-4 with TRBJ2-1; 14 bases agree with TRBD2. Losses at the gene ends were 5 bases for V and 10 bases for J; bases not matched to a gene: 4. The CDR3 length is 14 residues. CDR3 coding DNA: TGTGCCAGCAGTCCACGACTAGCGGGAGGGGAGCAGTTCTTC. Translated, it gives CASSPRLAGGEQFF.

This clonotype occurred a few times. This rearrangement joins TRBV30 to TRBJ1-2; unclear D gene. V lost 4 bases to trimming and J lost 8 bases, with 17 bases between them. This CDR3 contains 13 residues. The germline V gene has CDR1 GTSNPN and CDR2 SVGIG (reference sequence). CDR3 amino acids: CAWTPRRVRGYTF. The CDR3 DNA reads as TGTGCCTGGACCCCGCGGAGGGTTCGGGGCTACACCTTC.

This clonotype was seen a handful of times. CDR3 sequence (DNA): TGTGCCAGCAGCTCCTATCGCGTTTCGGTGGGGACGAACACCGGGGAGCTGTTTTTT. Protein product: CASSSYRVSVGTNTGELFF. V gene TRBV7-2 combines with J gene TRBJ2-2; no reliable D call. Trimming shortened V by 4 bases and J by 0 bases, and 21 bases separated the two germline ends. This CDR3 is 19 amino acids long. Germline V gene lookup returns CDR1 SGHTA and CDR2 FQGNSA. Complete variable domain (other parts from reference TRBV7-2 and TRBJ2-2): GAGVSQSPSNKVTEKGKDVELRCDPISGHTALYWYRQSLGQGLEFLIYFQGNSAPDKSGLPSDRFSAERTGGSVSTLTIQRTQQEDSAVYLCASSSYRVSVGTNTGELFFGEGSRLTVL.

The CDR3 region is CASSYSSGFLAYEQYF. For the CDR3, the DNA is TGTGCCAGCAGTTACTCATCGGGGTTTTTGGCGTACGAGCAGTACTTC. The genes are TRBV6-2 or TRBV6-3 and TRBJ2-7; D might be TRBD2 (5 bases). The CDR3 totals 16 residues. Trimming removed 0 bases at V and 4 bases at J, with 16 bases between. Germline V gene lookup returns CDR1 MNHEY and CDR2 SVGEGT.